Listed below are T cell receptor beta chains from one sample, sequenced in a study of T cell responses to AZD1222 COVID-19 vaccine. Generated by immunoSEQ multiplex PCR, the TCRdb table keeps only in-frame clones and is missing some. The sample has 110,000 to 150,000 clones, around 89% seen once. Source: peripheral blood, taken on day 0 of AZD1222 vaccination. Receptors originate from an adult in good health. Both conserved end residues are part of each CDR3. Each record gives: V gene, J gene, D gene, clone size, CDR3 protein, CDR3 DNA. The D gene is left open where the match is weak. Size values are once, few and many counts, or a class for expanded clones, and some rows have none.

v_call: TRBV14
j_call: TRBJ1-4
d_call: TRBD1
clone_size: -
cdr3_aa: CASSSWTGEPTNEKLFF
cdr3_nt: TGTGCCAGCAGCTCCTGGACAGGGGAACCAACTAATGAAAAACTGTTTTTT

v_call: TRBV5-1
j_call: TRBJ2-3
d_call: -
clone_size: -
cdr3_aa: CASSLGDTTDTQYF
cdr3_nt: TGCGCCAGCAGCTTGGGCGATACCACAGATACGCAGTATTTT

v_call: TRBV2
j_call: TRBJ2-7
d_call: TRBD1
clone_size: -
cdr3_aa: CASRQGVYEQYF
cdr3_nt: TGTGCCAGCAGGCAGGGGGTCTACGAGCAGTACTTC

v_call: TRBV21-1
j_call: TRBJ1-5
d_call: -
clone_size: -
cdr3_aa: CASSISEANQPQHF
cdr3_nt: TGTGCCAGCAGCATTAGCGAGGCGAATCAGCCCCAGCATTTT

v_call: TRBV7-8
j_call: TRBJ1-1
d_call: TRBD1
clone_size: -
cdr3_aa: CASSPRGPGPEAFF
cdr3_nt: TGTGCCAGCAGCCCCAGGGGGCCGGGCCCTGAAGCTTTCTTT

v_call: TRBV18
j_call: TRBJ1-1
d_call: -
clone_size: -
cdr3_aa: CASSPGAGTEAFF
cdr3_nt: TGTGCCAGCTCACCAGGGGCCGGCACTGAAGCTTTCTTT

v_call: TRBV4-3
j_call: TRBJ2-1
d_call: -
clone_size: -
cdr3_aa: CASSQRQRGREQFF
cdr3_nt: TGCGCCAGCAGCCAAAGGCAGCGCGGTAGAGAGCAGTTCTTC

v_call: TRBV5-5
j_call: TRBJ2-6
d_call: -
clone_size: -
cdr3_aa: CASNWPGIPGANVLTF
cdr3_nt: TGTGCCAGCAACTGGCCGGGGATACCTGGGGCCAACGTCCTGACTTTC

v_call: TRBV5-4
j_call: TRBJ2-1
d_call: -
clone_size: -
cdr3_aa: CASSLGDNEQFF
cdr3_nt: TGTGCCAGCAGCTTGGGGGACAATGAGCAGTTCTTC

v_call: TRBV4-3
j_call: TRBJ2-1
d_call: -
clone_size: -
cdr3_aa: CASSQDVASVWSSYNEQFF
cdr3_nt: TGCGCCAGCAGCCAAGACGTGGCTAGCGTGTGGAGCTCCTACAATGAGCAGTTCTTC

v_call: TRBV19
j_call: TRBJ2-7
d_call: TRBD1
clone_size: -
cdr3_aa: CASSLRDRGTYEQYF
cdr3_nt: TGTGCCAGTAGTCTCCGGGACAGGGGTACCTACGAGCAGTACTTC

v_call: TRBV6-1
j_call: TRBJ2-1
d_call: TRBD2
clone_size: -
cdr3_aa: CASSEISGTSVNEQFF
cdr3_nt: TGTGCCAGCAGTGAAATAAGTGGGACTAGCGTAAATGAGCAGTTCTTC

v_call: TRBV7-3
j_call: TRBJ1-2
d_call: TRBD1
clone_size: -
cdr3_aa: CASSSWDRDVGYTF
cdr3_nt: TGTGCCAGCAGCTCCTGGGACAGGGATGTTGGCTACACCTTC

v_call: TRBV6-2/TRBV6-3
j_call: TRBJ1-1
d_call: TRBD1
clone_size: -
cdr3_aa: CASSYSPHLGAGGAWGTEAFF
cdr3_nt: TGTGCCAGCAGTTACTCTCCCCACCTCGGGGCAGGGGGCGCGTGGGGGACTGAAGCTTTCTTT

v_call: TRBV19
j_call: TRBJ1-1
d_call: TRBD1
clone_size: -
cdr3_aa: CASISYRGTNAEAFF
cdr3_nt: TGTGCCAGTATTAGCTACAGGGGAACAAACGCTGAAGCTTTCTTT

v_call: TRBV7-2
j_call: TRBJ1-2
d_call: -
clone_size: -
cdr3_aa: CASSAQHRNPYGYTF
cdr3_nt: TGTGCCAGCAGCGCCCAGCACAGGAACCCCTATGGCTACACCTTC

v_call: TRBV27
j_call: TRBJ2-3
d_call: TRBD2
clone_size: -
cdr3_aa: CASSPGTSGGDTQYF
cdr3_nt: TGTGCCAGCAGCCCCGGGACTAGCGGGGGAGATACGCAGTATTTT

v_call: TRBV7-9
j_call: TRBJ2-5
d_call: -
clone_size: -
cdr3_aa: CASSLMGETQYF
cdr3_nt: TGTGCCAGCAGCTTAATGGGTGAGACCCAGTACTTC

v_call: TRBV10-3
j_call: TRBJ2-7
d_call: -
clone_size: once
cdr3_aa: CAISESSQSDEQYF
cdr3_nt: TGTGCCATCAGTGAGTCGAGTCAGAGCGACGAGCAGTACTTC

v_call: TRBV24-1
j_call: TRBJ2-1
d_call: TRBD1
clone_size: once
cdr3_aa: CATSDLRGRNEQFF
cdr3_nt: TGTGCCACCAGTGATTTAAGGGGGCGTAATGAGCAGTTCTTC

v_call: TRBV19
j_call: TRBJ1-3
d_call: TRBD1
clone_size: -
cdr3_aa: CASSSPGTGSGNTIYF
cdr3_nt: TGTGCCAGTAGTAGCCCTGGGACAGGCTCTGGAAACACCATATATTTT

v_call: TRBV9
j_call: TRBJ1-3
d_call: -
clone_size: -
cdr3_aa: CASSVVGTGNTIYF
cdr3_nt: TGTGCCAGCAGCGTAGTAGGGACTGGAAACACCATATATTTT

v_call: TRBV28
j_call: TRBJ2-6
d_call: -
clone_size: -
cdr3_aa: CASSYIQGPLSGANVLTF
cdr3_nt: TGTGCCAGCAGTTACATACAGGGCCCACTCTCTGGGGCCAACGTCCTGACTTTC

v_call: TRBV20-1
j_call: TRBJ1-2
d_call: -
clone_size: -
cdr3_aa: CSAYAANGYTF
cdr3_nt: TGCAGTGCCTACGCGGCTAATGGCTACACCTTC

v_call: TRBV5-4
j_call: TRBJ2-3
d_call: -
clone_size: once
cdr3_aa: CASSLAADTQYF
cdr3_nt: TGTGCCAGCAGCTTGGCTGCGGATACGCAGTATTTT

v_call: TRBV5-1
j_call: TRBJ2-7
d_call: -
clone_size: -
cdr3_aa: CASSFQSSYEQYF
cdr3_nt: TGCGCCAGCAGCTTTCAGAGCTCCTACGAGCAGTACTTC

v_call: TRBV7-2
j_call: TRBJ1-1
d_call: TRBD1
clone_size: -
cdr3_aa: CASDLTGDLMNTEAFF
cdr3_nt: TGTGCCAGCGACCTAACAGGGGACCTTATGAACACTGAAGCTTTCTTT

v_call: TRBV5-1
j_call: TRBJ2-7
d_call: -
clone_size: -
cdr3_aa: CASSPHGSRGKSYEQYF
cdr3_nt: TGCGCCAGCAGCCCCCACGGGAGTCGGGGTAAATCCTACGAGCAGTACTTC